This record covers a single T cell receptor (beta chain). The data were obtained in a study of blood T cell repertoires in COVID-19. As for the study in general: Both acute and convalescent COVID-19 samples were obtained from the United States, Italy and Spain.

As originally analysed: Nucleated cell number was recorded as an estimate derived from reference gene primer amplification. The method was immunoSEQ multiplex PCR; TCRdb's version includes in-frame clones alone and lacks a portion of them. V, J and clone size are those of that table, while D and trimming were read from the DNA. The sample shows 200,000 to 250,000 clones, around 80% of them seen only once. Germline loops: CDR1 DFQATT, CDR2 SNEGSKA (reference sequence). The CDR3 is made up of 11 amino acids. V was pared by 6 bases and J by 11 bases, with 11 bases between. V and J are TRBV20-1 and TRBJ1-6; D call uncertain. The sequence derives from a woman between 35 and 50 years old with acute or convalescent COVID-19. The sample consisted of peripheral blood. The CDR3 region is CSAVLRAPLHF. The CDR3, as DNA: TGCAGTGCCGTTTTACGGGCACCCCTCCACTTT.